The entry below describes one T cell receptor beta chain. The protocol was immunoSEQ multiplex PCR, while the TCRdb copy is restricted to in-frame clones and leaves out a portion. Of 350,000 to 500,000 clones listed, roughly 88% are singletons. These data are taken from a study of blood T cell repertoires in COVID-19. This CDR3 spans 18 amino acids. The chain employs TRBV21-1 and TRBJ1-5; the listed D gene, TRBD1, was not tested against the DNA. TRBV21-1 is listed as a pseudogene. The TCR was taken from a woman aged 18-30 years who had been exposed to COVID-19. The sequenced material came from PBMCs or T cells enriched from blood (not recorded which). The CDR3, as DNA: TGTGCCAGCAGCAAAGAAAGGGACAGGGTCCTGAGCAATCAGCCCCAGCATTTT. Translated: CASSKERDRVLSNQPQHF.